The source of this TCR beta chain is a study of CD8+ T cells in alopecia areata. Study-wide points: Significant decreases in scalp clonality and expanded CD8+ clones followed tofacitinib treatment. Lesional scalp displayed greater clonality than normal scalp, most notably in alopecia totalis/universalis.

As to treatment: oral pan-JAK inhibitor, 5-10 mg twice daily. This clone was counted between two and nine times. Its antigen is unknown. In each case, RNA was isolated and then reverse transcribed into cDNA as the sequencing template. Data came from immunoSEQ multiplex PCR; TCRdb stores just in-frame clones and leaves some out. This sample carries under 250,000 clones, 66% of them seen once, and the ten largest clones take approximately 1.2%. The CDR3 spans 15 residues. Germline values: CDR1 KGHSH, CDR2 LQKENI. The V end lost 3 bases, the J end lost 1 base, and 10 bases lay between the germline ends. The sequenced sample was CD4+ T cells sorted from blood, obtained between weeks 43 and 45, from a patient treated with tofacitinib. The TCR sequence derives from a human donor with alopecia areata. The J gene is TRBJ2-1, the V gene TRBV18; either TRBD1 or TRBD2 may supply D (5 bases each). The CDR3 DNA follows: TGTGCCAGCTCACCTAGGGACGGTTCCTACAATGAGCAGTTCTTC. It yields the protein CASSPRDGSYNEQFF.